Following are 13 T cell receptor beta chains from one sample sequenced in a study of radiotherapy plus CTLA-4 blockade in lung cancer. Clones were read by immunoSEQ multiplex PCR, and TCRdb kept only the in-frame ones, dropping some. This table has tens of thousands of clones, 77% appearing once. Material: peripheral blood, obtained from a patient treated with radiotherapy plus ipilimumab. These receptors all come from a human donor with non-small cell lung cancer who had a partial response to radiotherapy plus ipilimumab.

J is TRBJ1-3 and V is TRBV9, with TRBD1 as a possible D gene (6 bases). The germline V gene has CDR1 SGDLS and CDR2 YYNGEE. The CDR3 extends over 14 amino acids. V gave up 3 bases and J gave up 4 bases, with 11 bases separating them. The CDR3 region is CASSGGGSGNTIYF. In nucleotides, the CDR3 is TGTGCCAGCAGCGGGGGGGGCAGCGGAAACACCATATATTTT.

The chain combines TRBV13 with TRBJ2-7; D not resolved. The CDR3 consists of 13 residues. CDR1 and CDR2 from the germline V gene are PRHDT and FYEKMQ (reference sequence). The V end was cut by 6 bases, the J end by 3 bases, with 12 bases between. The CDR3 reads CASSGRGIYEQYF. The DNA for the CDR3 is TGTGCCAGCAGTGGTCGCGGTATCTACGAGCAGTACTTC.

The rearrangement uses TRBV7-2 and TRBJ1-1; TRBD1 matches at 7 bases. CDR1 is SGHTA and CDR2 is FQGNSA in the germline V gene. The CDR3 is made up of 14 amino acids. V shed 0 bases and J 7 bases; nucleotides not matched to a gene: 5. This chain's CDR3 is CASSLAGQLGEAFF. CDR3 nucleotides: TGTGCCAGCAGCTTAGCGGGACAGCTGGGTGAAGCTTTCTTT. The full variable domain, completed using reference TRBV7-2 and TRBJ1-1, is GAGVSQSPSNKVTEKGKDVELRCDPISGHTALYWYRQSLGQGLEFLIYFQGNSAPDKSGLPSDRFSAERTGGSVSTLTIQRTQQEDSAVYLCASSLAGQLGEAFFGQGTRLTVV.

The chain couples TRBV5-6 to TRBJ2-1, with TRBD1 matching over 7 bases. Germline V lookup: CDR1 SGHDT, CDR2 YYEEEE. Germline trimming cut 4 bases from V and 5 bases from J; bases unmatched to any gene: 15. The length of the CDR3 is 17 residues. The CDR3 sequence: CASSKGLTGPHNNEQFF. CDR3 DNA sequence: TGTGCCAGCAGCAAAGGGCTGACAGGGCCGCACAACAATGAGCAGTTCTTC.

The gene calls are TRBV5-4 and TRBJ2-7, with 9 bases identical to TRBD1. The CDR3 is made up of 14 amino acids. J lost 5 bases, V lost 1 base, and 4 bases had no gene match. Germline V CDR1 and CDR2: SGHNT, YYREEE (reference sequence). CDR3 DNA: TGTGCCAGCAGCTTGCAGGGACAGGGTAACGAGCAGTACTTC. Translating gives CASSLQGQGNEQYF.

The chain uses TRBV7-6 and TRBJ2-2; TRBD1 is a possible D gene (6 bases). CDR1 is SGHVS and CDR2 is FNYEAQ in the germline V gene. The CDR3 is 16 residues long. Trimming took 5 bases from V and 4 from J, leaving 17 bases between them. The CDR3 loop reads CASSPRRGSGTGELFF. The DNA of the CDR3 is TGTGCCAGCAGCCCCCGTAGGGGGAGCGGCACCGGGGAGCTGTTTTTT.

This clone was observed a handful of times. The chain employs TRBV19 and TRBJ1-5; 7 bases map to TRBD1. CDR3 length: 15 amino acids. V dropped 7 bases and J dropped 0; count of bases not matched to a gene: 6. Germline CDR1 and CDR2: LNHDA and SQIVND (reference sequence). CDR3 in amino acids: CASKGQANSNQPQHF. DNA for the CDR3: TGTGCCAGTAAAGGACAGGCTAATAGCAATCAGCCCCAGCATTTT.

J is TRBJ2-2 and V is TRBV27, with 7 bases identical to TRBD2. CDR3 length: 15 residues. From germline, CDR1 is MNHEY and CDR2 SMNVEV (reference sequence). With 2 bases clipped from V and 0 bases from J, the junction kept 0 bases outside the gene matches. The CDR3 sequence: CASSLAGANTGELFF. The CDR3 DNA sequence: TGTGCCAGCAGTTTAGCGGGAGCGAACACCGGGGAGCTGTTTTTT.

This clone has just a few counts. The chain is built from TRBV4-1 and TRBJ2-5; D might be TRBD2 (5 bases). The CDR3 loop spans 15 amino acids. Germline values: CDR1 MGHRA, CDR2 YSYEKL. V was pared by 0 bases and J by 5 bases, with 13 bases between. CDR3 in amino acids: CASSQDRLAHETQYF. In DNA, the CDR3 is TGCGCCAGCAGCCAAGACCGGCTAGCCCACGAGACCCAGTACTTC.

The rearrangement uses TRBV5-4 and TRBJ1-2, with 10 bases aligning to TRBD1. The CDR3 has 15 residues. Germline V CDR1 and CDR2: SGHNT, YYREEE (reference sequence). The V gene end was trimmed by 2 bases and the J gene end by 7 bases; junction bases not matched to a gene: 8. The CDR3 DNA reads TGTGCCAGCAGCTTCCCGGGACAGGGGCTAAGTGGCTACACCTTC. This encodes CASSFPGQGLSGYTF.

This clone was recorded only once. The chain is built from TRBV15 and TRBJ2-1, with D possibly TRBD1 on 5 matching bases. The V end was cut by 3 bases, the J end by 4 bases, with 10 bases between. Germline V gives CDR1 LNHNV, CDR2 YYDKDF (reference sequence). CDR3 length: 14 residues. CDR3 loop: CATSRGQIYNEQFF. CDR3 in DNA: TGTGCCACCAGCAGGGGGCAGATTTACAATGAGCAGTTCTTC.

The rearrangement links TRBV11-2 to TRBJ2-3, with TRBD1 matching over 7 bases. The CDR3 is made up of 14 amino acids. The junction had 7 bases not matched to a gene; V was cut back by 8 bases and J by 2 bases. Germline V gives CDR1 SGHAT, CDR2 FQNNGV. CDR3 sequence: CASRPGQVTDTQYF. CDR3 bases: TGTGCCAGCCGACCTGGACAGGTCACAGATACGCAGTATTTT.

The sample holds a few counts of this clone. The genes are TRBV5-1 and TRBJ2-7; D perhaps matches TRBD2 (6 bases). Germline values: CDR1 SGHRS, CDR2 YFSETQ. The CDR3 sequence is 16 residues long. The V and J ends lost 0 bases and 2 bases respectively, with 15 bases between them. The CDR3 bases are TGCGCCAGCAGCTTGGCTGACGGGGCTAGCGCCTACGAGCAGTACTTC. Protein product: CASSLADGASAYEQYF.